This T cell receptor (beta chain) was found in a study of T cell changes during pregnancy in multiple sclerosis. The CDR3 is 14 amino acids. From germline, CDR1 is SNHLY and CDR2 FYNNEI. V lost 6 bases to trimming and J lost 2 bases; unmatched junction nucleotides: 6. The assay was immunoSEQ multiplex PCR, and TCRdb's table has in-frame clones only and misses some. Seen here are roughly 64,000 clones, approximately 91% observed once, and the top ten hold 1% to 1.5%. The gene calls are TRBV2 and TRBJ2-5; 7 bases match TRBD1. This specimen consisted of peripheral blood, obtained in the second trimester of pregnancy. The receptor's source is a female donor with multiple sclerosis, enrolled in a pregnancy study. The CDR3 loop is CASSGVGQQETQYF. For the CDR3, the DNA is TGTGCCAGCAGCGGCGTGGGACAGCAAGAGACCCAGTACTTC.